This T cell receptor beta chain originates from a study of blood T cell repertoires in COVID-19 (dated by TCRdb to the early 2020s). Broadly, across the study: Samples covering the acute and convalescent phases of COVID-19 were provided by collaborators in the United States, Italy and Spain. The prospective study material was composed of cDNA or gDNA derived from T cells, B-cell-depleted T cells, or PBMCs. Nearly every sample came with metadata listing a de-identified subject ID, COVID-19 status, age in years and sex. Subjects who had been exposed to COVID-19, were actively infected with it, or had recovered from it provided the deeply sampled blood TCRbeta repertoires that made up the dataset. Samples came from the ongoing ImmuneRACE study (first 160 participants) plus 1,254 subjects from 6 global collaborators. Where available, HLA class I and class II types were obtained from metadata supplied by the sample provider rather than from assay-based typing. The repertoires were released in a freely available public database intended as a resource for research on the immune response to SARS-CoV-2.

Participants in the prospective study were enrolled through a virtual design, were aged roughly 18 to 100 years, and lived in approximately 25 United States geographic areas. In the prospective study, participants were assigned to cohorts based on the clinical history participants reported in a screening survey and a study questionnaire. Recovered participants in ImmuneRACE Cohort 3 were defined as having two consecutive negative NP/OP PCR tests, clearance from a healthcare professional, or resolution of symptoms. Mobile phlebotomists in the prospective study collected whole blood, serum and a nasopharyngeal or oropharyngeal swab from every participant. Additional blood draws and questionnaires over an approximately two-month period could optionally be provided by prospective study participants. Before DNA extraction, blood samples from the prospective study were shipped at room temperature or frozen.

Findings and caveats that apply to the study as a whole: The amount of clinical and demographic metadata varied by source and participant and was provided uncurated.

The immunoSEQ Assay, a bias-controlled multiplex PCR, was used to amplify TCRbeta CDR3 regions from genomic DNA. The original methods were these. Within the assay, amplification of reference gene primers was used to estimate how many nucleated cells each sample contained. To quantify the absolute abundance of each unique TCRbeta CDR3 rearrangement, sequence reads were collapsed and filtered. For each sample, productive Simpson clonality was calculated as the square root of Simpson's diversity index across productive rearrangements. TCRdb mirrors the immuneACCESS table, restricted to in-frame sequences. Some clones are absent from its copies; in checked studies, under half trace to an unresolved V gene, and the reason for the others is unknown. D and trimming were read from the DNA, whereas the V and J calls and clone size are those reported in that table. The sample table lists more than 400,000 clones, roughly 88% of them with a count of one. Together, the top ten hold roughly 0.66% of the sample.

About this clone: Its antigen remains unidentified. Nothing much larger sits one base from this clone, and base qualities are not available. The same CDR3 can be traced to other DNA sequences in this sample.

Taken from the germline V gene, the CDR1 and CDR2 loops are MDHEN and SYDVKM. Cut back by 3 bases and 4 bases, the V and J ends lie 6 bases apart. From its cysteine to its phenylalanine, the CDR3 spans 12 amino acids. Just the 36-base CDR3 DNA is kept, in frame starting at base 1. The origin of this receptor is a man younger than 35 who had recovered from COVID-19. The rearranged chain carries TRBV28 and TRBJ2-5; the D gene identity is not certain. Sequenced material: PBMCs or T cells enriched from blood (not recorded which). The CDR3 region has the sequence CASSFGVETQYF. The nucleotide sequence reads as follows: TGTGCCAGCAGTTTTGGAGTAGAGACCCAGTACTTC.